This TCR beta chain was identified in a study of blood T cell repertoires in COVID-19. Germline CDR1 reads SEHNR; CDR2 reads FQNEAQ (reference sequence). With 0 bases removed from V and 3 bases from J, the gap between germline ends came to 13 bases. This CDR3 has 16 residues. Sequencing was performed with immunoSEQ multiplex PCR; in TCRdb, only in-frame clones are kept and a portion is missing. The sample shows over 200,000 clones, nearly 85% of them seen only once. This clone appeared a few times. A Seattle source enrolled patients during active infection and followed them longitudinally. The chain couples TRBV7-9 to TRBJ2-3, with D tentatively TRBD2 (7 bases). The receptor was isolated from a woman in her twenties or thirties with COVID-19, enrolled during active disease. Sequencing was carried out using peripheral blood. The DNA for the CDR3 is TGTGCCAGCAGCTTAGCGCGGGGGCTGGTGACAGATACGCAGTATTTT. Amino acid sequence: CASSLARGLVTDTQYF.